A selection of T cell receptor beta chains follows, all from one sample in a study of T cells in Graves' hyperthyroidism and ophthalmopathy. MiXCR, applied by TCRdb to the multiplex PCR reads, yields one record per CDR3 protein. The sample lists 350,000 or so distinct CDR3 sequences, 18% occurring once. The material sequenced was blood. These receptors all stem from a woman aged 45-60 years with Graves' hyperthyroidism. Each CDR3 is given with its conserved first and last residue. D genes are given only for firm matches. Clone size is shown for a subset of rows, as once, few, many or a class of expanded clone.

v_gene: TRBV11-1; j_gene: TRBJ2-1; d_gene: -; abundance: many; CDR3aa: CASSLAAVLNNEQFF; CDR3nt: TGTGCCAGCAGCTTAGCAGCGGTCCTTAACAATGAGCAGTTCTTC
v_gene: TRBV6-1; j_gene: TRBJ2-2; d_gene: -; abundance: -; CDR3aa: CASREGYTGELFF; CDR3nt: TGTGCCAGCAGAGAGGGCTACACCGGGGAGCTGTTTTTT
v_gene: TRBV28; j_gene: TRBJ2-5; d_gene: TRBD2; abundance: many; CDR3aa: CASSFTSGLIAWQETQYF; CDR3nt: TGTGCCAGCAGTTTCACTAGCGGATTGATCGCCTGGCAAGAGACCCAGTACTTC
v_gene: TRBV2; j_gene: TRBJ2-2; d_gene: -; abundance: many; CDR3aa: CASSEAVGGGPTGELFF; CDR3nt: TGTGCCAGCAGTGAAGCTGTAGGGGGAGGCCCCACCGGGGAGCTGTTTTTT
v_gene: TRBV3-1; j_gene: TRBJ1-1; d_gene: -; abundance: many; CDR3aa: CASSLSGGPAFF; CDR3nt: TGTGCCAGCAGCCTTTCTGGGGGCCCAGCTTTCTTT
v_gene: TRBV5-6; j_gene: TRBJ1-1; d_gene: -; abundance: many; CDR3aa: CASSFSGDWNTEAFF; CDR3nt: TGTGCCAGCAGCTTTTCAGGGGATTGGAACACTGAAGCTTTCTTT
v_gene: TRBV3-1; j_gene: TRBJ2-2; d_gene: -; abundance: -; CDR3aa: CASSFQGDTGELFF; CDR3nt: TGTGCCAGCAGCTTTCAGGGAGACACCGGGGAGCTGTTTTTT
v_gene: TRBV7-9; j_gene: TRBJ2-1; d_gene: TRBD2; abundance: few; CDR3aa: CASSSLAGVFNEQFF; CDR3nt: TGTGCCAGCAGCTCGTTAGCGGGAGTCTTTAATGAGCAGTTCTTC
v_gene: TRBV5-1; j_gene: TRBJ2-5; d_gene: TRBD1; abundance: many; CDR3aa: CASSLGAPGQQETQYF; CDR3nt: TGCGCCAGCAGCTTGGGAGCCCCGGGACAGCAAGAGACCCAGTACTTC
v_gene: TRBV20-1; j_gene: TRBJ2-1; d_gene: -; abundance: -; CDR3aa: CSARKDIGSYNEQFF; CDR3nt: TGCAGTGCTAGAAAGGATATTGGCTCCTACAATGAGCAGTTCTTC
v_gene: TRBV28; j_gene: TRBJ1-3; d_gene: -; abundance: few; CDR3aa: CASSLLGDPGNTIYF; CDR3nt: TGTGCCAGCAGTTTATTAGGGGACCCTGGAAACACCATATATTTT
v_gene: TRBV20-1; j_gene: TRBJ2-2; d_gene: -; abundance: few; CDR3aa: CSAVGWRENTGELFF; CDR3nt: TGCAGTGCCGTGGGGTGGCGCGAAAACACCGGGGAGCTGTTTTTT
v_gene: TRBV5-1; j_gene: TRBJ2-4; d_gene: -; abundance: -; CDR3aa: CASSLGRGGPDIQYF; CDR3nt: TGCGCCAGCAGCCTAGGGCGAGGGGGGCCAGACATTCAGTACTTC
v_gene: TRBV20-1; j_gene: TRBJ1-4; d_gene: -; abundance: many; CDR3aa: CSATPDSTHEKLFF; CDR3nt: TGCAGTGCTACCCCGGACAGCACTCATGAAAAACTGTTTTTT
v_gene: TRBV5-1; j_gene: TRBJ1-6; d_gene: -; abundance: -; CDR3aa: CASSGDLNSPLHF; CDR3nt: TGCGCCAGCAGCGGGGACCTAAATTCACCCCTCCACTTT
v_gene: TRBV7-9; j_gene: TRBJ1-5; d_gene: TRBD1; abundance: -; CDR3aa: CASSLTGSGQPQHF; CDR3nt: TGTGCCAGCAGCCTGACAGGGTCTGGCCAGCCCCAGCATTTT
v_gene: TRBV5-5; j_gene: TRBJ1-1; d_gene: -; abundance: -; CDR3aa: CASSLEQGGWRAEAFF; CDR3nt: TGTGCCAGCAGCTTGGAACAGGGAGGTTGGAGGGCTGAAGCTTTCTTT
v_gene: TRBV15; j_gene: TRBJ1-5; d_gene: -; abundance: few; CDR3aa: CATSREPTGDSNQPQHF; CDR3nt: TGTGCCACCAGCAGAGAACCGACAGGAGATAGCAATCAGCCCCAGCATTTT
v_gene: TRBV6-1; j_gene: TRBJ1-2; d_gene: -; abundance: few; CDR3aa: CASSGSLGQGGYTF; CDR3nt: TGTGCCAGCAGTGGTAGTTTAGGACAAGGGGGCTACACCTTC
v_gene: TRBV6-1; j_gene: TRBJ1-5; d_gene: -; abundance: many; CDR3aa: CASFAGQTNQPQHF; CDR3nt: TGTGCCAGTTTTGCAGGACAGACTAATCAGCCCCAGCATTTT
v_gene: TRBV4-1; j_gene: TRBJ2-1; d_gene: TRBD1; abundance: few; CDR3aa: CASSQDGPGQGTYNEQFF; CDR3nt: TGCGCCAGCAGCCAAGATGGGCCCGGACAGGGCACCTACAATGAGCAGTTCTTC
v_gene: TRBV5-1; j_gene: TRBJ1-1; d_gene: -; abundance: -; CDR3aa: CASSLGHRNTEAFF; CDR3nt: TGCGCCAGCAGCTTGGGACATCGGAACACTGAAGCTTTCTTT
v_gene: TRBV11-2; j_gene: TRBJ2-5; d_gene: -; abundance: few; CDR3aa: CASSLQHGETQYF; CDR3nt: TGTGCCAGCAGCTTACAGCATGGAGAGACCCAGTACTTC
v_gene: TRBV29-1; j_gene: TRBJ2-6; d_gene: -; abundance: -; CDR3aa: CSVEPLHRVEGANVLTF; CDR3nt: TGCAGCGTTGAACCATTACACAGGGTCGAGGGGGCCAACGTCCTGACTTTC
v_gene: TRBV29-1; j_gene: TRBJ1-2; d_gene: -; abundance: many; CDR3aa: CSVGDLDDGYTF; CDR3nt: TGCAGCGTGGGGGACCTCGACGATGGCTACACCTTC
v_gene: TRBV25-1; j_gene: TRBJ2-2; d_gene: TRBD1; abundance: -; CDR3aa: CASSHDRGTNTGELFF; CDR3nt: TGTGCCAGCAGCCACGACAGGGGGACGAACACCGGGGAGCTGTTTTTT
v_gene: TRBV2; j_gene: TRBJ2-7; d_gene: -; abundance: -; CDR3aa: CASSKDRNSYEQYF; CDR3nt: TGTGCCAGCAGCAAGGACCGAAACTCCTACGAGCAGTACTTC
v_gene: TRBV30; j_gene: TRBJ1-3; d_gene: -; abundance: many; CDR3aa: CAWSVAGNTIYF; CDR3nt: TGTGCCTGGAGTGTAGCTGGAAACACCATATATTTT
v_gene: TRBV29-1; j_gene: TRBJ1-2; d_gene: -; abundance: -; CDR3aa: CSVDGGGYGYTF; CDR3nt: TGCAGCGTTGATGGGGGAGGGTATGGCTACACCTTC
v_gene: TRBV3-1; j_gene: TRBJ2-5; d_gene: -; abundance: few; CDR3aa: CASSQEIPGAQETQYF; CDR3nt: TGTGCCAGCAGCCAAGAGATTCCGGGAGCCCAAGAGACCCAGTACTTC
v_gene: TRBV18; j_gene: TRBJ2-1; d_gene: TRBD2; abundance: many; CDR3aa: CASSPPNQLGGNNEQFF; CDR3nt: TGTGCCAGCTCACCCCCCAATCAGCTGGGGGGGAACAATGAGCAGTTCTTC
v_gene: TRBV20-1; j_gene: TRBJ2-4; d_gene: -; abundance: -; CDR3aa: CSARQDREGTKNIQYF; CDR3nt: TGCAGTGCTAGACAAGACAGGGAGGGGACCAAAAACATTCAGTACTTC
v_gene: TRBV16; j_gene: TRBJ2-6; d_gene: -; abundance: once; CDR3aa: CASSQYESGANVLTF; CDR3nt: TGTGCCAGCAGCCAATATGAGTCTGGGGCCAACGTCCTGACTTTC
v_gene: TRBV2; j_gene: TRBJ2-5; d_gene: -; abundance: -; CDR3aa: CASSDWTQYF; CDR3nt: TGTGCCAGCAGTGACTGGACCCAGTACTTC
v_gene: TRBV3-1; j_gene: TRBJ1-1; d_gene: -; abundance: -; CDR3aa: CASSPGSPLGAFF; CDR3nt: TGTGCCAGCAGCCCCGGGTCGCCCCTAGGAGCTTTCTTT
v_gene: TRBV6-1; j_gene: TRBJ1-2; d_gene: TRBD1; abundance: -; CDR3aa: CASRTGGEGYTF; CDR3nt: TGTGCCAGCAGGACAGGGGGAGAAGGCTACACCTTC
v_gene: TRBV30; j_gene: TRBJ2-7; d_gene: -; abundance: many; CDR3aa: CAWNPPFLREQYF; CDR3nt: TGTGCCTGGAATCCGCCTTTCTTACGCGAGCAGTACTTC
v_gene: TRBV4-2; j_gene: TRBJ1-6; d_gene: -; abundance: -; CDR3aa: CASSQVGPTYNSPLHF; CDR3nt: TGTGCCAGCAGCCAAGTGGGACCAACCTATAATTCACCCCTCCACTTT
v_gene: TRBV6-1; j_gene: TRBJ1-1; d_gene: -; abundance: many; CDR3aa: CAARRTNTEAFF; CDR3nt: TGTGCCGCCCGGCGAACGAACACTGAAGCTTTCTTT
v_gene: TRBV4-1; j_gene: TRBJ1-5; d_gene: TRBD1; abundance: -; CDR3aa: CASSQVGQGGRQPQHF; CDR3nt: TGCGCCAGCAGCCAAGTCGGACAGGGGGGTCGTCAGCCCCAGCATTTT
v_gene: TRBV5-4; j_gene: TRBJ2-3; d_gene: -; abundance: -; CDR3aa: CASSSLASVPETDTQYF; CDR3nt: TGTGCCAGCAGCTCCCTCGCTAGCGTCCCTGAGACAGATACGCAGTATTTT
v_gene: TRBV6-2/TRBV6-3; j_gene: TRBJ1-5; d_gene: -; abundance: many; CDR3aa: CASSSRAWNQPQHF; CDR3nt: TGTGCCAGCAGTTCCAGGGCCTGGAATCAGCCCCAGCATTTT
v_gene: TRBV6-1; j_gene: TRBJ2-1; d_gene: TRBD1; abundance: few; CDR3aa: CASSGHRDRVSEQFF; CDR3nt: TGTGCCAGCAGTGGTCACCGGGACAGGGTATCTGAGCAGTTCTTC
v_gene: TRBV5-1; j_gene: TRBJ2-6; d_gene: -; abundance: few; CDR3aa: CASSGGGVQINNVLTF; CDR3nt: TGCGCCAGCAGCGGGGGGGGCGTCCAAATTAACAACGTCCTGACTTTC
v_gene: TRBV5-8; j_gene: TRBJ2-3; d_gene: TRBD1; abundance: many; CDR3aa: CASRWTGGSTDTQYF; CDR3nt: TGTGCCAGCAGGTGGACAGGGGGAAGCACAGATACGCAGTATTTT
v_gene: TRBV7-2; j_gene: TRBJ1-1; d_gene: -; abundance: many; CDR3aa: CASSLAERTEAFF; CDR3nt: TGTGCCAGCAGCTTAGCGGAGCGGACTGAAGCTTTCTTT
v_gene: TRBV20-1; j_gene: TRBJ2-3; d_gene: TRBD2; abundance: many; CDR3aa: CSARRERGGKADTQYF; CDR3nt: TGCAGTGCTAGACGGGAGCGGGGGGGAAAGGCAGATACGCAGTATTTT
v_gene: TRBV7-2; j_gene: TRBJ2-5; d_gene: -; abundance: many; CDR3aa: CASSLFGRRETQYF; CDR3nt: TGTGCCAGCAGCTTATTCGGTCGGAGAGAGACCCAGTACTTC
v_gene: TRBV25-1; j_gene: TRBJ2-5; d_gene: -; abundance: few; CDR3aa: CASSEFVRKETQYF; CDR3nt: TGTGCCAGCAGTGAATTTGTAAGGAAAGAGACCCAGTACTTC
v_gene: TRBV7-9; j_gene: TRBJ1-2; d_gene: -; abundance: many; CDR3aa: CASSPHSLRIPEGGYTF; CDR3nt: TGTGCCAGCAGCCCACACTCCCTGCGTATTCCTGAGGGGGGCTACACCTTC
v_gene: TRBV18; j_gene: TRBJ1-1; d_gene: -; abundance: many; CDR3aa: CASSALSGTNTEAFF; CDR3nt: TGTGCCAGCTCGGCCCTCTCTGGGACAAACACTGAAGCTTTCTTT
v_gene: TRBV15; j_gene: TRBJ2-1; d_gene: TRBD2; abundance: few; CDR3aa: CATSSPQGLAGGQFF; CDR3nt: TGTGCCACCAGCAGCCCTCAGGGACTAGCGGGGGGGCAGTTCTTC
v_gene: TRBV3-1; j_gene: TRBJ1-2; d_gene: -; abundance: -; CDR3aa: CASSQDPTQGNTF; CDR3nt: TGTGCCAGCAGCCAAGACCCCACTCAGGGGAACACCTTC